One sample yielded the 9 T cell receptor beta chains listed below, sequenced in a study of post-analysis software for immune sequencing data (dated by TCRdb to about 2015). Broader findings and caveats from the paper: Patients showed significantly higher frequencies than controls for a handful of TRBV segments, among them TRBV5-6, TRBV5-1 and TRBV20-1.

Libraries were made using PCR. For sequencing, an Illumina HiSeq 2500 was employed. To reduce PCR and sequencing biases, unique molecular identifiers were incorporated into the TCR beta cDNA libraries. TCRdb redid the processing of the public reads, applying fastp at Q25 and MiXCR, and retained in-frame beta chains. Each entry is one CDR3 protein sequence, shown with its most common DNA and genes. The sample yields about half a million distinct CDR3 sequences; under 55% were counted once. Roughly 12% of the sample lies in the top ten. These receptors' antigens are unknown. The source material was blood. The receptors come from a girl aged 5-17 years with multiple sclerosis.

This clonotype was seen a few times. The rearrangement links TRBV7-2 to TRBJ1-6, with TRBD1 matching 9 bases. V was pared by 5 bases and J by 7 bases, with 9 bases of the junction left unmatched. Germline V CDR1 and CDR2: SGHTA, FQGNSA. The CDR3 is 16 residues long. CDR3 nucleotide sequence: TGTGCCAGCAGCAAGGGACAGGGTATAAGCAATTCACCCCTCCACTTT. This encodes CASSKGQGISNSPLHF.

Only a few counts were recorded for this clonotype. J is TRBJ1-1 and V is TRBV29-1, with D possibly being TRBD1 (6 bases). The CDR3 runs to 13 residues. CDR1 and CDR2 (germline): SQVTM, ANQGSEA. With 3 bases removed from V and 1 base from J, the gap between germline ends came to 9 bases. DNA for the CDR3: TGCAGCGTTGACCGGGACACGAACACTGAAGCTTTCTTT. This gives the protein CSVDRDTNTEAFF.

The gene calls are TRBV5-1 and TRBJ2-7, with 10 bases that match TRBD2. From germline, CDR1 is SGHRS and CDR2 YFSETQ. This CDR3 region has 18 residues. J was trimmed by 1 base and V by 0 bases; bases with no gene match: 10. CDR3 residues: CASSLEASGSTVSYEQYF. The CDR3, as DNA: TGCGCCAGCAGCTTGGAGGCTAGCGGGAGTACAGTGTCCTACGAGCAGTACTTC.

The chain employs TRBV14 and TRBJ1-2; D perhaps matches TRBD1 (6 bases). The CDR3 sequence is 16 residues long. Trimming took off 0 bases at V and 4 bases at J, with 15 bases between the two ends. Germline V gene sequence: CDR1 SGHDN, CDR2 FVKESK. Here the CDR3 DNA reads TGTGCCAGCAGCCAAGATCGGTTCGGACAGCCCTATGGCTACACCTTC. Translated: CASSQDRFGQPYGYTF.

At least ten counts were recorded for this clonotype. The rearrangement links TRBV6-5 to TRBJ2-3; no reliable D call. This CDR3 contains 13 residues. CDR1 is MNHEY, CDR2 SVGAGI, per germline. Between the trimmed V and J ends, which lost 11 bases and 8 bases, there was a span of 20 bases. CDR3 DNA: TGTGCCGCCCAGCTCGCTCCGGAGACTACGCAGTATTTT. Amino acids: CAAQLAPETTQYF.

The sample holds a few counts of this clonotype. The chain links TRBV9 to TRBJ2-6; no reliable D call. Germline lookup yields CDR1 SGDLS and CDR2 YYNGEE. Deletions cut 4 bases from V and 0 bases from J, with 8 bases between. The CDR3 length is 15 residues. CDR3 bases: TGTGCCAGCAGCCCTCAGGCCTCTGGGGCCAACGTCCTGACTTTC. The encoded protein is CASSPQASGANVLTF.

The chain is built from TRBV6-6 and TRBJ2-1; weak D call: TRBD1 (6 bases). The V gene lost 6 bases and the J gene lost 0 bases, with 12 bases spanning the gap. The germline CDR1 and CDR2 sequences are MNHNY and SVGAGI (reference sequence). This CDR3 has 15 amino acids. The CDR3: CASSDGQSSYNEQFF. For the CDR3, the DNA is TGTGCCAGCAGCGACGGACAGAGCTCCTACAATGAGCAGTTCTTC.

This rearrangement joins TRBV4-1 to TRBJ2-1; no reliable D call. CDR1 and CDR2 (germline): MGHRA, YSYEKL. The CDR3 covers 15 residues. Trimming removed 2 bases from V and 1 base from J, with 9 bases in between. CDR3 in DNA: TGCGCCAGCAGCCAACGAGCGCCTTCCTACAATGAGCAGTTCTTC. Its protein product is CASSQRAPSYNEQFF.

V and J are TRBV7-3 and TRBJ2-3, with D uncertain. The CDR3 runs to 18 residues. Germline CDR1 reads SGHTA; CDR2 reads FQGTGA. V dropped 2 bases and J dropped 3 bases, with 21 bases sitting between them. The DNA of the CDR3 is TGTGCCAGCAGCTTACAAAGTGGCGATGAAGGCAGTACAGATACGCAGTATTTT. It yields the protein CASSLQSGDEGSTDTQYF.